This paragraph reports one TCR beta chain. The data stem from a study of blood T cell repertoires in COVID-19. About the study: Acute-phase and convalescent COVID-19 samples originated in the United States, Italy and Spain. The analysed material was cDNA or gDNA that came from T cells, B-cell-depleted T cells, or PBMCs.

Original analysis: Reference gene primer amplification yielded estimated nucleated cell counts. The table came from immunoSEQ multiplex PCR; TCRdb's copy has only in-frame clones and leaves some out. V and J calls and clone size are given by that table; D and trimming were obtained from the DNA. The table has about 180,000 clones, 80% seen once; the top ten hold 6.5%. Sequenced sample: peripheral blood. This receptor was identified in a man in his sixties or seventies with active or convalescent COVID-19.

The CDR3 loop reads CASSERLAGEVDTQYF. In nucleotides, the CDR3 is TGTGCCAGCAGTGAACGACTAGCGGGGGAGGTAGATACGCAGTATTTT. The chain joins TRBV25-1 to TRBJ2-3, with 12 bases fitting TRBD2. The junction had 5 bases not matched to a gene; V was cut back by 2 bases and J by 5 bases. The CDR3 totals 16 residues. CDR1 is MGHDK, CDR2 SYGVNS, per germline.